This entry lists 29 T cell receptor beta chains sequenced from one sample in a study of blood T cells in healthy people across ages. Alongside a J-beta primer mix, a sample-barcoded 5' primer served in a second PCR lasting about 6 to 11 cycles. TCRdb called the 5' RACE reads again in MiXCR, with one record for every CDR3 protein. The data show about 930,000 distinct CDR3 sequences, roughly 29% seen once. These sequences were also reported in another study, on T cells of mothers and their children.

The sequenced material came from blood. Source of these receptors: a woman aged 40 to 50 in good health.

Points on this clonotype: Being one base from a much bigger clone, this may be a read error. The V gene is TRBV15, the J gene TRBJ2-6, with a possible D match to TRBD1 (5 bases). The CDR3 covers 15 residues. Germline V gene sequence: CDR1 LNHNV, CDR2 YYDKDF (reference sequence). The CDR3 DNA is TGTGCCACCAGAAAACTAAGCTCTGGGGCCAACGCCCTGACTTTC. This translates into CATRKLSSGANALTF.

The chain uses TRBV15 and TRBJ1-4; D call uncertain. The germline V gene has CDR1 LNHNV and CDR2 YYDKDF (reference sequence). With 1 base removed from V and 8 bases from J, the gap between germline ends came to 8 bases. This CDR3 contains 13 residues. This CDR3 is CATSRGSNEKLFF. In DNA, the CDR3 is TGTGCCACCAGCAGAGGGTCAAACGAAAAACTGTTTTTT.

Worth noting for this clonotype: Given a much more abundant clone one base away, this may be a read error. V gene TRBV9 combines with J gene TRBJ2-1, with D possibly being TRBD2 (6 bases). Germline CDR1 reads SGDLS; CDR2 reads YYNGEE. This CDR3 comprises 16 residues. CDR3 protein: CVSSVDGGSSYNEQFF. The CDR3 DNA is TGTGTCAGCAGCGTAGACGGAGGGAGCTCCTACAATGAGCAGTTCTTC.

The chain has TRBV5-6 and TRBJ1-2; TRBD1 is a possible D gene (5 bases). This CDR3 has 11 amino acids. In germline, CDR1 is SGHDT, CDR2 YYEEEE. V lost 0 bases and J lost 12, with 9 bases in between. The CDR3 DNA follows: TGTGCCAGCAGCTTGGAAGCGGGACACACCTTC. Protein product: CASSLEAGHTF.

CDR3 nucleotide sequence: TGTGCCAGCATCAAATATGTGGTAGAGACCCAGTACTTC. It encodes CASIKYVVETQYF. The chain links TRBV2 to TRBJ2-5; D gene ambiguous. Between the trimmed V and J ends, which lost 7 bases and 4 bases, there was a span of 13 bases. The CDR3 has 13 amino acids. Germline V gene sequence: CDR1 SNHLY, CDR2 FYNNEI.

This clonotype was counted at least ten times. CDR3 coding DNA: TGTGCCAGCAGCAGGGACGCAAGGCTGGAGGGCTACACCTTC. Amino acid sequence: CASSRDARLEGYTF. V gene TRBV12-3 or TRBV12-4 combines with J gene TRBJ1-2, with D perhaps matching TRBD1 (5 bases). The CDR3 contains 14 residues. V lost 6 bases and J lost 8, with 19 bases in between.

The chain has TRBV20-1 and TRBJ2-3, with D possibly matching TRBD2 (6 bases). The germline V gene encodes CDR1 DFQATT and CDR2 SNEGSKA (reference sequence). This CDR3 is built from 18 residues. The V and J ends lost 0 bases and 6 bases respectively, with 25 bases between them. The CDR3 region is CSARDLPRRGRGSDTQYF. The CDR3 coding sequence is TGCAGTGCTAGAGATCTCCCCAGGCGGGGAAGAGGGTCCGATACGCAGTATTTT.

Note on this clonotype: A clone one base away is much larger, so this may be a read error. The chain carries TRBV5-1 and TRBJ2-1; D not resolved. CDR1 SGHRS and CDR2 YFSETQ come from the germline V gene. V shed 0 bases and J shed 10 bases, with 11 bases lying between them. CDR3 size: 13 residues. The CDR3: CASSLDKVYEQFF. CDR3 nucleotides: TGCGCCAGCAGCTTGGACAAGGTATACGAGCAGTTCTTC.

This clonotype was found many times. The V call is TRBV29-1, the J call TRBJ2-5, with TRBD2 matching 10 bases. V dropped 4 bases and J dropped 1; count of bases not matched to a gene: 6. The CDR3 extends over 15 amino acids. Germline V lookup: CDR1 SQVTM, CDR2 ANQGSEA. The chain's CDR3 is CSVGGIAGGQETQYF. CDR3 sequence (DNA): TGCAGCGTTGGGGGGATAGCGGGGGGCCAAGAGACCCAGTACTTC. Combining the CDR3 with reference TRBV29-1 and TRBJ2-5 gives the whole variable domain SAVISQKPSRDICQRGTSLTIQCQVDSQVTMMFWYRQQPGQSLTLIATANQGSEATYESGFVIDKFPISRPNLTFSTLTVSNMSPEDSSIYLCSVGGIAGGQETQYFGPGTRLLVL.

The J gene is TRBJ2-7, the V gene TRBV5-6; possible D gene TRBD1, 6 bases. The CDR3 is made up of 16 amino acids. V lost 0 bases to trimming and J lost 0 bases, with 13 bases between them. CDR1 is SGHDT and CDR2 is YYEEEE in the germline V gene. In DNA, the CDR3 is TGTGCCAGCAGCTTGGGGGCAGGGGCTTTCTCCTACGAGCAGTACTTC. Translated: CASSLGAGAFSYEQYF.

This sequence joins TRBV6-2 or TRBV6-3 and TRBJ2-2; TRBD1 agrees at 10 bases. The CDR3 sequence is 16 residues long. Per germline, CDR1 MNHEY and CDR2 SVGEGT. With V trimmed by 2 bases and J by 5 bases, 5 bases remained unmatched. This chain's CDR3 is CASSYRGQGRTGELFF. The DNA of the CDR3 is TGTGCCAGCAGTTACAGGGGACAGGGGCGGACCGGGGAGCTGTTTTTT.

The chain links TRBV5-6 to TRBJ1-4, with unresolved D. The CDR3 consists of 15 residues. Trimming cost V 0 bases and J 8 bases, with 14 bases left between them. CDR1 is SGHDT and CDR2 is YYEEEE in the germline V gene. Here the CDR3 reads CASSLAHNKVEKLFF. CDR3 nucleotides: TGTGCCAGCAGCTTGGCACACAACAAGGTGGAAAAACTGTTTTTT.

The rearrangement links TRBV9 to TRBJ2-4; D perhaps matches TRBD2 (6 bases). The assigned J gene may be wrong: the sequence end matches TRBJ2-7 better. The CDR3 consists of 15 residues. CDR1 is SGDLS, CDR2 YYNGEE, per germline. The CDR3 loop is CASSVDGEDYDEQYF. In nucleotides, the CDR3 is TGTGCCAGCAGCGTAGACGGGGAGGACTACGACGAGCAGTACTTC.

Only a few counts were recorded for this clonotype. This chain uses TRBV7-2 with TRBJ2-1; tentative D call: TRBD1 (5 bases). Trimming left V 1 base short and J 15 bases short, with 10 bases between. This CDR3 contains 11 residues. Germline CDR1 is SGHTA and CDR2 is FQGNSA. This CDR3 is CASSLGPQGFF. CDR3 DNA sequence: TGTGCCAGCAGCTTAGGCCCCCAGGGGTTCTTC.

This clonotype was recorded many times. V gene TRBV27 combines with J gene TRBJ2-3, with D unclear. Germline CDR1 is MNHEY and CDR2 is SMNVEV (reference sequence). This CDR3 is 13 amino acids long. V gave up 5 bases and J gave up 5 bases, with 11 bases separating them. The CDR3 bases are TGTGCCAGCAGTGCCCCGGTTGGAGATACGCAGTATTTT. This codes for CASSAPVGDTQYF.

This clonotype was seen at least ten times. The chain joins TRBV7-2 to TRBJ2-3; D might be TRBD2 (7 bases). The CDR3 covers 16 residues. Looked up from germline, CDR1 is SGHTA and CDR2 is FQGNSA. With 1 base removed from V and 0 bases from J, the gap between germline ends came to 11 bases. The CDR3, as DNA: TGTGCCAGCAGCTTAGTTGCGGGGGCAAGCACAGATACGCAGTATTTT. Translation gives CASSLVAGASTDTQYF.

This rearrangement joins TRBV6-5 to TRBJ1-2; weak D call: TRBD1 (5 bases). Trimming shortened V by 7 bases and J by 1 base, and 10 bases separated the two germline ends. From germline, CDR1 is MNHEY and CDR2 SVGAGI. The CDR3 loop spans 13 amino acids. The CDR3 is CASTSTDNYGYTF. The CDR3, as DNA: TGTGCCAGCACCTCGACAGATAACTATGGCTACACCTTC.

The rearrangement joins TRBV6-1 to TRBJ1-1; unclear D gene. Germline lookup yields CDR1 MNHNS and CDR2 SASEGT. The CDR3 length is 15 residues. Trimming left V 6 bases short and J 1 base short, with 15 bases between. The DNA of the CDR3 is TGTGCCAGCAGACCGAGACTTGACGCGAACACTGAAGCTTTCTTT. It codes for CASRPRLDANTEAFF.

At least ten counts were recorded for this clonotype. The CDR3: CSVEKGGKARGYTF. CDR3 DNA: TGCAGCGTTGAGAAGGGCGGGAAGGCACGAGGCTACACCTTC. The chain recombines TRBV29-1 with TRBJ1-2; unclear D gene. Germline V gene data show CDR1 as SQVTM and CDR2 as ANQGSEA. The ends were cut back, 3 bases at V and 8 bases at J, with 19 bases in the middle. This CDR3 has 14 amino acids.

This chain connects TRBV28 to TRBJ1-2; D remains ambiguous. The length of the CDR3 is 15 residues. The germline V gene has CDR1 MDHEN and CDR2 SYDVKM. V lost 5 bases and J 4 bases, leaving 17 bases between the germline ends. CDR3 coding DNA: TGTGCCAGCAGTCCGACGCCCCGGATCGGCTATGGCTACACCTTC. Translation: CASSPTPRIGYGYTF.

The rearrangement joins TRBV14 to TRBJ1-2; D uncertain. The CDR3 runs to 12 residues. CDR1 is SGHDN and CDR2 is FVKESK in the germline V gene. Deletions cut 1 base from V and 6 bases from J, with 6 bases between. The CDR3 spells CASSQAVNGYTF. The CDR3 DNA reads TGTGCCAGCAGCCAAGCCGTGAATGGCTACACCTTC.

This clonotype came up many times. The chain links TRBV24-1 to TRBJ2-3, with D unclear. The germline V gene has CDR1 KGHDR and CDR2 SFDVKD. Deletions cut 2 bases from V and 2 bases from J, with 10 bases between. The CDR3 is made up of 15 amino acids. The CDR3 protein is CATSDSKGYTDTQYF. CDR3 coding DNA: TGTGCCACCAGTGATTCAAAGGGTTACACAGATACGCAGTATTTT.

To note about this clonotype: The germline gene is not matched at one end of the junction; a read error may be the cause. This sequence joins TRBV4-1 and TRBJ2-3; 13 nucleotides agree with TRBD2. The CDR3 has 16 amino acids. Germline CDR1 is MGHRA and CDR2 is YSYEKL. This CDR3 reads CASRRLAGGTTDTQYF. The CDR3 bases are TGTGCCAGCAGAAGACTAGCGGGAGGAACGACAGATACGCAGTATTTT.

For this clonotype: Since a much larger clone is just one base distant, this may be a read error. The chain combines TRBV11-2 with TRBJ2-5, with D perhaps TRBD1 or TRBD2 (5 bases each). Germline lookup yields CDR1 SGHAT and CDR2 FQNNGV. The CDR3 covers 15 residues. V lost 0 bases, J lost 4 bases, and 12 bases lay in between. CDR3 sequence reads: CASSLDLGERETQYF. The DNA for the CDR3 is TGTGCCAGCAGCTTAGACTTGGGGGAAAGAGAGACCCAGTACTTC.

The chain uses TRBV20-1 and TRBJ1-1; the match to TRBD1 covers 8 bases. Germline V gene lookup returns CDR1 DFQATT and CDR2 SNEGSKA (reference sequence). After removal of 1 base from V and 2 bases from J, the junction contained 9 bases not matched to a gene. The CDR3 consists of 16 residues. CDR3 DNA sequence: TGCAGTGCTAGAGTACGCGCAGGGGGCCCAAACACTGAAGCTTTCTTT. Protein: CSARVRAGGPNTEAFF.

The J gene is TRBJ1-2, the V gene TRBV12-3 or TRBV12-4; 7 bases fit TRBD1. V shed 5 bases, J shed 4 bases, and the junction held 7 bases outside the gene matches. There are 14 residues in the CDR3. The CDR3 bases are TGTGCCAGCAGTCGGACAGGATCCATCTATGGCTACACCTTC. Translation: CASSRTGSIYGYTF.

This clonotype appeared a few times. V is TRBV6-5 and J is TRBJ2-2; 8 positions agree with TRBD1. J was trimmed by 2 bases and V by 6 bases; bases with no gene match: 5. The germline CDR1 and CDR2 sequences are MNHEY and SVGAGI. This CDR3 is built from 15 residues. This CDR3 is CASRVGTGNTGELFF. In DNA, the CDR3 is TGTGCCAGCAGAGTGGGGACAGGCAACACCGGGGAGCTGTTTTTT.

This clonotype has a count of ten or more. The chain is built from TRBV5-1 and TRBJ2-3; D tentatively reads TRBD1 or TRBD2 (6 bases each). V lost 3 bases and J lost 3, with 20 bases in between. Germline V CDR1 and CDR2: SGHRS, YFSETQ. CDR3 length: 17 residues. CDR3 residues: CASSYHPMGGRTDTQYF. For the CDR3, the DNA is TGCGCCAGCAGCTATCATCCCATGGGGGGCAGAACAGATACGCAGTATTTT.

This clonotype came up a few times. The chain couples TRBV5-1 to TRBJ1-1; 8 bases match TRBD1. This CDR3 is 12 amino acids long. The junction had 4 bases not matched to a gene; V was cut back by 4 bases and J by 8 bases. Germline lookup yields CDR1 SGHRS and CDR2 YFSETQ. The CDR3 loop reads CASSNGQGEAFF. CDR3 bases: TGCGCCAGCAGCAACGGACAGGGCGAAGCTTTCTTT.